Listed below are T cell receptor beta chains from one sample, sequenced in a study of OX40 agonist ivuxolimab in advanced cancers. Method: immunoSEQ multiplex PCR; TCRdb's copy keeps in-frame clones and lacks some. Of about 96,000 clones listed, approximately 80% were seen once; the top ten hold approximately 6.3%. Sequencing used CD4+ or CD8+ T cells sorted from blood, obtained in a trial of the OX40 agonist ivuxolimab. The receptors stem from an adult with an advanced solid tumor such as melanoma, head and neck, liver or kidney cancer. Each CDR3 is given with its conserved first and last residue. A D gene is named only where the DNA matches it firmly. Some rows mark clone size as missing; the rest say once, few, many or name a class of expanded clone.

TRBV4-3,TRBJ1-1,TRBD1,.,CASSQRDLGTGGKAFF,TGCGCCAGCAGCCAACGTGACCTCGGGACAGGGGGAAAAGCTTTCTTT
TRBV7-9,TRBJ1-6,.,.,CASSFPGPGSPLHF,TGTGCCAGCAGTTTCCCGGGACCGGGGTCACCCCTCCACTTT
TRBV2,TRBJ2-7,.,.,CASSVREQYF,TGTGCCAGCAGTGTCAGGGAGCAGTACTTC
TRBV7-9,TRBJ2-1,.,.,CASSLFRVGNDEQFF,TGTGCCAGCAGCTTATTCAGGGTAGGGAACGATGAGCAGTTCTTC
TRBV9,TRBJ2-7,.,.,CASSVGVGQSYEQYF,TGTGCCAGCAGCGTAGGCGTCGGGCAATCCTACGAGCAGTACTTC
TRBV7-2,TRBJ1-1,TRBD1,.,CASSSQGQGEAFF,TGTGCCAGCAGCTCCCAAGGACAGGGTGAAGCTTTCTTT
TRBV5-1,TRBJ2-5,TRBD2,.,CASSHTSGFQETQYF,TGCGCCAGCAGCCACACTAGCGGGTTCCAAGAGACCCAGTACTTC
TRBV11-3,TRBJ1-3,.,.,CASSLEGGHYPSGNTIYF,TGTGCCAGCAGCTTAGAAGGAGGACACTACCCCTCTGGAAACACCATATATTTT
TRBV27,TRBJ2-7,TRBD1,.,CASAGGYEQYF,TGTGCTAGCGCAGGGGGCTACGAGCAGTACTTC
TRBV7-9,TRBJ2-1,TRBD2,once,CATTLGLADYNEQFF,TGTGCCACTACCCTCGGGCTAGCGGATTACAATGAGCAGTTCTTC
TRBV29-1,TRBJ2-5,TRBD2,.,CSVPPASGGQETQYF,TGCAGCGTCCCTCCGGCTAGCGGGGGCCAAGAGACCCAGTACTTC
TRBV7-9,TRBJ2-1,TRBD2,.,CASSKALAGRNEQFF,TGTGCCAGCAGCAAAGCCTTAGCGGGAAGAAATGAGCAGTTCTTC
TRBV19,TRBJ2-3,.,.,CASSPGTDTQYF,TGTGCCAGTAGTCCGGGCACAGATACGCAGTATTTT
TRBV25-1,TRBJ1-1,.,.,CASSKPIHRVPEAFF,TGTGCCAGCAGTAAACCCATCCATAGAGTCCCTGAAGCTTTCTTT
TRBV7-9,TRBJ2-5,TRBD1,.,CASIPGTGPPRETQYF,TGTGCCAGCATTCCTGGGACAGGGCCCCCCCGGGAGACCCAGTACTTC
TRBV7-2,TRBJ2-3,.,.,CASSLNPTATDTQYF,TGTGCCAGCAGCCTTAACCCAACAGCCACAGATACGCAGTATTTT
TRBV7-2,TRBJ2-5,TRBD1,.,CASSFPQGPQETQYF,TGTGCCAGCAGCTTTCCACAGGGGCCGCAAGAGACCCAGTACTTC
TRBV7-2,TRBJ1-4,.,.,CASSPQQGGNEKLFF,TGCGCCAGCAGCCCACAACAGGGAGGTAATGAAAAACTGTTTTTT
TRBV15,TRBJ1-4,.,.,CATSRDRRAPGRATNEKLFF,TGTGCCACCAGCAGAGATCGAAGAGCTCCCGGGAGAGCAACTAATGAAAAACTGTTTTTT
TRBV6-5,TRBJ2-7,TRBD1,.,CASSYQDRGREYF,TGTGCCAGCAGTTACCAGGACAGGGGGAGGGAGTACTTC
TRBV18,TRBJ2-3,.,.,CASSPRGAADTQYF,TGTGCCAGCTCACCAAGGGGGGCCGCAGATACGCAGTATTTT
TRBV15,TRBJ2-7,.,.,CATSRGDTYEQYF,TGTGCCACCAGCAGAGGAGATACCTACGAGCAGTACTTC
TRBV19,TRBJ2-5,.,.,CASSMARYETQYF,TGTGCCAGTAGTATGGCGAGATATGAGACCCAGTACTTC
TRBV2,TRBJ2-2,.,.,CASSDGQGAENTGELFF,TGTGCCAGCAGTGACGGTCAGGGCGCGGAAAACACCGGGGAGCTGTTTTTT
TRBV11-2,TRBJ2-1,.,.,CASSPVIGSSYNEQFF,TGTGCCAGCAGCCCTGTCATAGGTAGCTCCTACAATGAGCAGTTCTTC
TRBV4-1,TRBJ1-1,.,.,CASSQGGLGTEAFF,TGCGCCAGCAGCCAAGGAGGGTTGGGGACTGAAGCTTTCTTT
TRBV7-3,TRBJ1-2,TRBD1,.,CASSLNRGNYGYTF,TGTGCCAGCAGCTTAAACAGGGGCAACTATGGCTACACCTTC
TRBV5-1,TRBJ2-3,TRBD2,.,CASSSMGGSTDTQYF,TGCGCCAGCAGCTCAATGGGGGGGAGCACAGATACGCAGTATTTT
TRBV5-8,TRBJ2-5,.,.,CASSLDDRIQETQYF,TGTGCCAGCAGCTTGGATGACAGAATCCAAGAGACCCAGTACTTC
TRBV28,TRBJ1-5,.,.,CASSSSYQPQHF,TGTGCCAGCAGTTCCTCCTATCAGCCCCAGCATTTT
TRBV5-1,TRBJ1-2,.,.,CASSLELNYGYTF,TGCGCCAGCAGCTTGGAACTCAACTATGGCTACACCTTC
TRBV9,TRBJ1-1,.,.,CASSVEPGPTGMNTEAFF,TGTGCCAGCAGCGTAGAGCCGGGCCCCACCGGGATGAACACTGAAGCTTTCTTT
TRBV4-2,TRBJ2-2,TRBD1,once,CASSSQGAANTGELFF,TGTGCCAGCAGCTCCCAGGGGGCGGCGAACACCGGGGAGCTGTTTTTT
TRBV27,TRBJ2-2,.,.,CASSLQGYTGELFF,TGTGCCAGCAGTTTACAGGGCTACACCGGGGAGCTGTTTTTT
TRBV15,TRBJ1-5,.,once,CATSPIRGAVAGNQPQHF,TGTGCCACCAGCCCTATCAGGGGAGCTGTTGCGGGCAATCAGCCCCAGCATTTT
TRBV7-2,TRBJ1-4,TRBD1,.,CASSLVGTGGNEKLFF,TGTGCCAGCAGCTTAGTAGGGACAGGGGGAAATGAAAAACTGTTTTTT
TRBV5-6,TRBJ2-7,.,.,CASSLGGDLYEQYF,TGTGCCAGCAGCTTGGGCGGCGACCTCTACGAGCAGTACTTC
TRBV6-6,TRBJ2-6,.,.,CASSYREAGANVLTF,TGTGCCAGCAGTTACAGGGAGGCTGGGGCCAACGTCCTGACTTTC
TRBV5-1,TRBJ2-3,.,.,CASSGDSSTDTQYF,TGCGCCAGTAGCGGGGACAGTAGCACAGATACGCAGTATTTT
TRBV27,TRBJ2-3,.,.,CASRGWGSTDTQYF,TGTGCCAGCAGGGGGTGGGGAAGCACAGATACGCAGTATTTT
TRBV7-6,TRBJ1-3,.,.,CASSPDNSGNTIYF,TGTGCCAGCAGCCCGGACAACTCTGGAAACACCATATATTTT
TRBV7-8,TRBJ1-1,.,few,CASSLAGESEAFF,TGTGCCAGCAGCTTAGCGGGGGAATCTGAAGCTTTCTTT
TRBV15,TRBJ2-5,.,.,CATSRGRDGGQETQYF,TGTGCCACCAGCAGAGGGCGGGACGGCGGTCAAGAGACCCAGTACTTC
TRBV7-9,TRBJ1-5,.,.,CASSPMGNQPQHF,TGTGCCAGCAGCCCCATGGGCAATCAGCCCCAGCATTTT
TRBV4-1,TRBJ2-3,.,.,CASSQEISGYTDTQYF,TGCGCCAGCAGCCAAGAGATTAGCGGTTACACAGATACGCAGTATTTT
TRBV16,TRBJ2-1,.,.,CASSQVGDEQFF,TGTGCCAGCAGCCAAGTAGGAGATGAGCAGTTCTTC